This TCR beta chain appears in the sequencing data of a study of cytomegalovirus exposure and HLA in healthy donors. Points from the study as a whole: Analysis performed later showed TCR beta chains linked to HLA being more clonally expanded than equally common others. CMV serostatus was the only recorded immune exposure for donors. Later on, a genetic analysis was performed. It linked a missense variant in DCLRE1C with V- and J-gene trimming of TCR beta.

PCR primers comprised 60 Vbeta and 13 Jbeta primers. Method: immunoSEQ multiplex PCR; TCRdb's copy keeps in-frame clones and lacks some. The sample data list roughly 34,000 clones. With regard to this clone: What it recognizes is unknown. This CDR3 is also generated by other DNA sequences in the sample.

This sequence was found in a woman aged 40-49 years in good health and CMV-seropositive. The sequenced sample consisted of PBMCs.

CDR3 coding DNA: TGTGCCAGCTCACCGGGGGGTAATGAGCAGTTCTTC. It is translated as CASSPGGNEQFF. V usage is TRBV18 and J usage is TRBJ2-1; possible D gene TRBD2, 6 bases. Trimming cost V 3 bases and J 7 bases, with 7 bases left between them. Germline assignment: CDR1 KGHSH and CDR2 LQKENI. CDR3 length: 12 residues. Full variable domain (remainder filled in from reference TRBV18 and TRBJ2-1): NAGVMQNPRHLVRRRGQEARLRCSPMKGHSHVYWYRQLPEEGLKFMVYLQKENIIDESGMPKERFSAEFPKEGPSILRIQQVVRGDSAAYFCASSPGGNEQFFGPGTRLTVL.